These 5 T cell receptor beta chains share one sample of origin, sequenced in a study of blood T cell repertoires in COVID-19. The assay was immunoSEQ multiplex PCR, and TCRdb's table has in-frame clones only and misses some. Of roughly 150,000 clones in the sample, more than 80% were seen once. The sequencing sample was made of peripheral blood. These receptors all come from a human donor in a cohort sampled during active COVID-19.

The CDR3 DNA sequence: TGTGCCAGCACCGTCGCTAGCGGATCGAACACCGGGGAGCTGTTTTTT. As protein: CASTVASGSNTGELFF. The chain employs TRBV7-6 and TRBJ2-2; 7 bases line up with TRBD2. Germline assignment: CDR1 SGHVS and CDR2 FNYEAQ. With V trimmed by 7 bases and J by 0 bases, 8 bases remained unmatched. The CDR3 spans 16 residues.

V gene TRBV7-9 combines with J gene TRBJ1-3; D call uncertain. This CDR3 comprises 15 residues. Germline CDR1 is SEHNR and CDR2 is FQNEAQ (reference sequence). V lost 2 bases, J lost 0 bases, and 8 bases lay in between. CDR3 nucleotides: TGTGCCAGCAGCTTATGGCCGTCCTCTGGAAACACCATATATTTT. It specifies CASSLWPSSGNTIYF.

The chain uses TRBV28 and TRBJ1-5, with D perhaps matching TRBD1 (5 bases). Trimming cost V 7 bases and J 2 bases, with 12 bases left between them. Germline values: CDR1 MDHEN, CDR2 SYDVKM. CDR3 length: 14 residues. CDR3 protein: CASNLQGGNQPQHF. The CDR3 bases are TGTGCCAGCAACCTCCAGGGTGGCAATCAGCCCCAGCATTTT. The entire variable domain, with the rest obtained from reference TRBV28 and TRBJ1-5, is as follows: DVKVTQSSRYLVKRTGEKVFLECVQDMDHENMFWYRQDPGLGLRLIYFSYDVKMKEKGDIPEGYSVSREKKERFSLILESASTNQTSMYLCASNLQGGNQPQHFGDGTRLSIL.

This sequence joins TRBV28 and TRBJ1-6; TRBD1 is a possible D gene (6 bases). Germline V gene data show CDR1 as MDHEN and CDR2 as SYDVKM. The CDR3 length is 16 residues. The germline V and J ends were trimmed by 5 bases and 7 bases, with 18 bases remaining between them. For the CDR3, the DNA is TGTGCCAGCAGTCCCCGAATTGGGGGGGCCAATTCACCCCTCCACTTT. Its protein product is CASSPRIGGANSPLHF.

CDR3 DNA sequence: TGTGCCAGCTCACCACCGACAGGGGCTGGAAACACCATATATTTT. Protein sequence: CASSPPTGAGNTIYF. This chain links TRBV18 with TRBJ1-3; TRBD1 matches at 8 bases. The length of the CDR3 is 15 residues. J gave up 2 bases and V 0 bases, and 0 bases lay outside the gene matches. Germline loops: CDR1 KGHSH, CDR2 LQKENI.